This T cell receptor (beta chain) was identified in a study of CD8+CD57+ T cells in acquired aplastic anemia. Study information: Roughly 11 million reads were obtained on average for healthy donor CD4+ cells.

Findings and limits, study-wide: Patient and control CD8+ Simpson's diversity was not significantly different.

This clonotype came up many times. What it binds is not known. The template used for profiling TCR beta VDJ and CDR3 was genomic DNA. TCRdb reanalysed the reads using MiXCR and keeps one entry per CDR3 protein. The top ten clones hold 0.9% to 1.2% of a sample with over 150,000 distinct CDR3 sequences, 35% to 55% of them seen once. What was sequenced was sorted CD4+, CD8+, or CD8+CD57+ T cells (not recorded which) from PBMCs. The receptor's source is a human donor in good health.

The CDR3 is CSARGGVSTGELFF. Written as DNA, the CDR3 is TGCAGTGCTAGAGGAGGGGTCAGCACCGGGGAGCTGTTTTTT. This sequence joins TRBV20-1 and TRBJ2-2; D could derive from TRBD1 or TRBD2 (5 bases each). V dropped 1 base and J dropped 4 bases, with 10 bases sitting between them. The CDR3 has 14 amino acids. In germline, CDR1 is DFQATT, CDR2 SNEGSKA (reference sequence).